This T cell receptor (beta chain) was found in a study of glioma-infiltrating T cells. Regarding the study as a whole: Tissue and blood shared very few CDR3 sequences.

Of note for this clonotype: Its antigen remains unidentified. A read error may produce the germline difference seen at one junction end.

Germline assignment: CDR1 SEHNR and CDR2 FQNEAQ (reference sequence). CDR3 size: 17 residues. The iRepertoire nested amplicon-rescue multiplex PCR amplified TCR alpha and beta CDR3s from RNA. TCRdb reprocessed the multiplex PCR reads with MiXCR, giving one entry per CDR3 protein. The sample records 100,000 to 150,000 distinct CDR3 sequences, around 25% being singletons. This clonotype was sampled from a human donor with low-grade glioma or glioblastoma, undergoing nonglioma brain surgery, or in good health (not recorded which). The specimen sequenced was glioma tissue, nonneoplastic brain tissue, or PBMCs (not recorded which). V usage is TRBV7-9 and J usage is TRBJ2-6, with a tentative D call TRBD2 (6 bases). The CDR3 DNA is TGTGCCAGCAGCTCTTCACTTGGGGAGGCTGGGGCCAGCGTCCTGACTTTC. Protein: CASSSSLGEAGASVLTF.